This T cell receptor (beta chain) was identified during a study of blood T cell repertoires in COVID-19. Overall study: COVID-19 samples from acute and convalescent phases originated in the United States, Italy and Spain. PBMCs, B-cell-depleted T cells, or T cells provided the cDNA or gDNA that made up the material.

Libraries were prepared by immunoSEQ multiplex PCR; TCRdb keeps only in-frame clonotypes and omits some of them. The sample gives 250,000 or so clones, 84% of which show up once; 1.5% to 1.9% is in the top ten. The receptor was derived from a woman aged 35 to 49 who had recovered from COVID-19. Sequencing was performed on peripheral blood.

CDR3 sequence reads: CASRQQGRGNIQYF. The CDR3 DNA reads TGTGCCAGCAGACAACAGGGCCGGGGAAACATTCAGTACTTC. V gene TRBV6-5 combines with J gene TRBJ2-4; a possible D gene is TRBD1 (6 bases). Per the germline V gene, CDR1 is MNHEY and CDR2 is SVGAGI. CDR3 length equals 14 residues. V was pared by 6 bases and J by 6 bases, with 15 bases between.